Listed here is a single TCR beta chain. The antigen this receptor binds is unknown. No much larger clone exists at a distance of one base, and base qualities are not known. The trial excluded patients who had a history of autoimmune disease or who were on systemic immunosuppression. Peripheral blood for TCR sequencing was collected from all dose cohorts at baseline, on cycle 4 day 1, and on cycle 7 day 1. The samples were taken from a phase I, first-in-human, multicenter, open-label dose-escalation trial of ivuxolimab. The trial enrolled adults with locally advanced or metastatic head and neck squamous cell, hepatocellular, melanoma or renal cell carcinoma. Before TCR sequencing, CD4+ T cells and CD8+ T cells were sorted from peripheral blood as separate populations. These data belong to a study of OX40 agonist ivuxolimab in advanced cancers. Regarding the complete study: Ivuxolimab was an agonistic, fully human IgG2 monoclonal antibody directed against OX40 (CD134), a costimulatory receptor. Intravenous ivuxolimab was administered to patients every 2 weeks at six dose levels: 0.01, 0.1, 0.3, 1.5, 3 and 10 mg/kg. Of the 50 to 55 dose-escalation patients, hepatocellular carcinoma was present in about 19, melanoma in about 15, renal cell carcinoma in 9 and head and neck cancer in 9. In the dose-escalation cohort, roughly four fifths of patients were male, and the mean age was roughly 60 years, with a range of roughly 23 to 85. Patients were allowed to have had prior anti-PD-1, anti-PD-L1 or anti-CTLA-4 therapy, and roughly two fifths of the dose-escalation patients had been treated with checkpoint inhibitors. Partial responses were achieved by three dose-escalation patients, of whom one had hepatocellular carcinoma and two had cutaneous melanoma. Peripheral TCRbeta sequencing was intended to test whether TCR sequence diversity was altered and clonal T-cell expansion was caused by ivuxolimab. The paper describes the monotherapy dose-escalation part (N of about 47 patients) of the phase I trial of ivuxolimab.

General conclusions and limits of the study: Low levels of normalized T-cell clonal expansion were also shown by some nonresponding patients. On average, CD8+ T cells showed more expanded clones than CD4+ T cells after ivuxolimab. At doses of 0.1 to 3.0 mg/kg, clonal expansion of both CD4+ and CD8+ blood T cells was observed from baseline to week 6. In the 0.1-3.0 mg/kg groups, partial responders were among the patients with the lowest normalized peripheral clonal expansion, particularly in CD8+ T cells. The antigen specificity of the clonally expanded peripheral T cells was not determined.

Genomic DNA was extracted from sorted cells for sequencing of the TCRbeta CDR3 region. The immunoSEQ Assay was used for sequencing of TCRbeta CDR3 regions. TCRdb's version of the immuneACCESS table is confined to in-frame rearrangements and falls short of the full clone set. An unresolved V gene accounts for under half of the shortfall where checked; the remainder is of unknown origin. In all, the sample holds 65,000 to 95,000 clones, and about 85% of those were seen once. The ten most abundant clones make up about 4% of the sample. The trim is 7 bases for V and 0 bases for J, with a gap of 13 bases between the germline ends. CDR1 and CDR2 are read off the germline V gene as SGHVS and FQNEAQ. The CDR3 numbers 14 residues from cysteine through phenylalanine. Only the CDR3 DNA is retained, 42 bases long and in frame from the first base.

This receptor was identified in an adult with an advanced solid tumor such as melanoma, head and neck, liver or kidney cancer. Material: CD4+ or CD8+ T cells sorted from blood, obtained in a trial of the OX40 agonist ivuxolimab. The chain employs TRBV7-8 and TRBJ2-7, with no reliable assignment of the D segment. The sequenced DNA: TGTGCCAGCAACATGGACGGCCTCTCCTACGAGCAGTACTTC. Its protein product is CASNMDGLSYEQYF.